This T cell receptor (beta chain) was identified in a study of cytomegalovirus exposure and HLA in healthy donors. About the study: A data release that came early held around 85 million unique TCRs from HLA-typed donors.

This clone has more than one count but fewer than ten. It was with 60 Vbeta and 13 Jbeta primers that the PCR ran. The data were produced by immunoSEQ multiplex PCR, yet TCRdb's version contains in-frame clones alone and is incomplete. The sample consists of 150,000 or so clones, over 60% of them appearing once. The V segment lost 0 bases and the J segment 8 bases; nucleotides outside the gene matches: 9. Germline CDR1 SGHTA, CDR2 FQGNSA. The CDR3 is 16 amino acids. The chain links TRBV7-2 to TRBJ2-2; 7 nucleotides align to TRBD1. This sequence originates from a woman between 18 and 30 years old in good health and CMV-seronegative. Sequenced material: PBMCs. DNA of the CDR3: TGTGCCAGCAGCTTAGCGAGGGGGCGCGTGTTTGGGGAGCTGTTTTTT. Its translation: CASSLARGRVFGELFF.